This TCR beta chain is from a study of identical twins. General study points: Modelling underestimated the level of out-of-frame TCR alpha sharing observed in monozygotic twins.

Template switching (which added a universal primer site) was used, and cDNA carried unique molecular identifiers. MiXCR, applied by TCRdb to the 5' RACE reads, yields one record per CDR3 protein. The sample shows approximately 240,000 distinct CDR3 sequences, around an eighth of them seen only once. The germline V gene has CDR1 MNHEY and CDR2 SVGEGT. This CDR3 has 17 amino acids. J lost 0 bases, V lost 6 bases, and 9 bases had no gene match. With regard to this clonotype: No antigen is known for it.

The specimen sequenced was memory (CD45RO+) T cells sorted from blood. This rearrangement joins TRBV6-2 or TRBV6-3 to TRBJ2-1; 9 nucleotides agree with TRBD2. The TCR sequence derives from a young woman in good health. The CDR3 loop is CASRPLAGDSSYNEQFF. Written as DNA, the CDR3 is TGTGCCAGCAGACCCTTAGCGGGGGATAGCTCCTACAATGAGCAGTTCTTC.